The clone carrying this T cell receptor (beta chain) was found a few times. Its antigen is not identified. The study sequenced cultured CD4+ T cell DNA using the Oncomine TCR Beta short-read assay. TCRdb processed the PCR reads anew with MiXCR; each CDR3 protein has one entry. This table holds some 19,000 distinct CDR3 sequences, around half found once. The sample belongs to a study of vaccination and CD4 T cells after COVID-19. General study findings and limits: Sampling was limited to relatively few convalescent patients, with no early post-infection timepoints studied.

Treatment in this sample: roughly ten-day PBMC culture with coronavirus spike peptide pools or control peptides (ViraFEST assay). The origin of this receptor is a human donor who had recovered from COVID-19. Sequencing was carried out using CD4+ T cells from blood, cultured in vitro.

CDR3 residues: CASSSDGAGNQPQHF. The CDR3 DNA follows: TGTGCCAGCAGCTCCGATGGTGCGGGGAATCAGCCCCAGCATTTT. The chain joins TRBV11-2 to TRBJ1-5; D remains unclear. Trimming stripped 4 bases from V and 4 bases from J, with 14 bases between. Germline assignment: CDR1 SGHAT and CDR2 FQNNGV. The CDR3 covers 15 residues.